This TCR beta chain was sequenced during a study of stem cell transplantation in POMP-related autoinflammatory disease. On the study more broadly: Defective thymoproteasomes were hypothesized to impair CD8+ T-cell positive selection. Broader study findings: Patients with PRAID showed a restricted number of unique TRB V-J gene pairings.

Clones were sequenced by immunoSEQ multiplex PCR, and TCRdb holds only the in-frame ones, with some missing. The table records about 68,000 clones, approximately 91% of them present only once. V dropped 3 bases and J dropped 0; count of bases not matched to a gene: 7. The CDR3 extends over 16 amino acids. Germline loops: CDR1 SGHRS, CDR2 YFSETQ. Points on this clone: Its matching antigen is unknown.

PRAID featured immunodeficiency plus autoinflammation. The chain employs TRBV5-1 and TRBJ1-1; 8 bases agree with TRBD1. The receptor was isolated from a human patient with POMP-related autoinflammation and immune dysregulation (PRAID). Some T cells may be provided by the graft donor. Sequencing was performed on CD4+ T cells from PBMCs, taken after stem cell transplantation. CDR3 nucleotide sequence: TGCGCCAGCAGCTACGGACAGGGAGGGGTGAACACTGAAGCTTTCTTT. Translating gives CASSYGQGGVNTEAFF.